The present TCR beta chain was sequenced within a study of early T cells in non-severe SARS-CoV-2 infection. Study at large: Sequencing targeted bulk RNA from unsorted whole blood, leaving chains unpaired. General study results and limits: Private and CD4 specificities were missed by VDJdb matching, which favored anti-spike CD8 responses.

The CDR3 sequence is 15 residues long. CDR1 is MNHEY and CDR2 is SMNVEV in the germline V gene (reference sequence). V dropped 5 bases and J dropped 9 bases, with 20 bases sitting between them. For this clonotype: What it binds is unknown.

The TCR library protocol was used to attach unique molecular identifiers. These identifiers were attached to individual cDNA molecules. Via MiXCR, TCRdb re-called the 5' RACE reads, giving one row per CDR3 protein. The table has 25,000 to 35,000 distinct CDR3 sequences, approximately 7% seen once. V gene TRBV27 combines with J gene TRBJ2-1; perhaps D is TRBD1 or TRBD2 (7 bases each). The receptor's source is an adult who was a healthcare worker with PCR-confirmed SARS-CoV-2 infection or an uninfected control (not recorded which). Sequenced material: whole blood. As DNA, the CDR3 is TGTGCCAGCAGTACCCCGTGGGCAGGGGGGGTTGAGCAGTTCTTC. This gives the protein CASSTPWAGGVEQFF.